These 22 T cell receptor beta chains originate from one sample sequenced in a study of OX40 agonist ivuxolimab in advanced cancers. Only in-frame clones appear in the TCRdb table, and some are missing; sequencing was by immunoSEQ multiplex PCR. The table has 70,000 to 100,000 clones, about 85% seen once; the top ten hold around 1.1%. The sample here was CD4+ or CD8+ T cells sorted from blood, taken in a trial of the OX40 agonist ivuxolimab. Receptors were obtained from an adult with an advanced solid tumor such as melanoma, head and neck, liver or kidney cancer.

The chain carries TRBV7-8 and TRBJ2-4; maybe TRBD1 (5 bases). This CDR3 region has 13 residues. V lost 3 bases, J lost 8 bases, and 11 bases lay in between. Germline V gene lookup returns CDR1 SGHVS and CDR2 FQNEAQ. In nucleotides, the CDR3 is TGTGCCAGCAGCTTTAGGGGCCGCGACATTCAGTACTTC. It specifies CASSFRGRDIQYF.

The chain combines TRBV9 with TRBJ1-4, with a tentative D call TRBD1 (5 bases). Germline V gene data show CDR1 as SGDLS and CDR2 as YYNGEE. This CDR3 region has 13 residues. Trimming left V 0 bases short and J 8 bases short, with 8 bases between. CDR3 sequence: CASSVGGDEKLFF. For the CDR3, the DNA is TGTGCCAGCAGCGTAGGAGGGGACGAAAAACTGTTTTTT.

The gene calls are TRBV4-1 and TRBJ2-1; D might be TRBD1 (6 bases). The CDR3 consists of 16 residues. V lost 4 bases, J lost 0 bases, and 13 bases lay in between. CDR1 is MGHRA and CDR2 is YSYEKL in the germline V gene. DNA for the CDR3: TGCGCCAGCAGCCGGGATCAGGGGTCCTCCTACAATGAGCAGTTCTTC. The encoded protein is CASSRDQGSSYNEQFF.

With regard to this clone: The junction differs from germline at one of its ends, possibly a read error. V usage is TRBV13 and J usage is TRBJ2-7; the D gene is possibly TRBD2 (5 bases). The CDR3 spans 13 residues. Germline CDR1 PRHDT, CDR2 FYEKMQ (reference sequence). CDR3 nucleotide sequence: TGTGCCAGCAGGCGTCCGGGAACTGGGGAGCAGTGCTTC. It encodes CASRRPGTGEQCF.

The table lists this clone with a count of one. J is TRBJ1-5 and V is TRBV15; possible D gene TRBD1, 6 bases. Trimming stripped 1 base from V and 5 bases from J, with 15 bases between. Germline loops: CDR1 LNHNV, CDR2 YYDKDF (reference sequence). CDR3 length equals 16 residues. The CDR3: CATSRAGGKVHQPQHF. CDR3 nucleotides: TGTGCCACCAGCAGAGCCGGGGGCAAGGTACATCAGCCCCAGCATTTT. Full variable domain (outside the CDR3, taken from reference TRBV15 and TRBJ1-5): DAMVIQNPRYQVTQFGKPVTLSCSQTLNHNVMYWYQQKSSQAPKLLFHYYDKDFNNEADTPDNFQSRRPNTSFCFLDIRSPGLGDTAMYLCATSRAGGKVHQPQHFGDGTRLSIL.

V and J are TRBV10-3 and TRBJ2-2; TRBD1 matches 12 bases. Trimming cost V 6 bases and J 2 bases; bases outside gene matches: 7. This CDR3 is built from 17 residues. Germline-derived CDR1 and CDR2 are ENHRY and SYGVKD. This CDR3 is CAISGTGGPLNTGELFF. Here the CDR3 DNA reads TGTGCCATCAGCGGGACAGGGGGCCCCCTTAACACCGGGGAGCTGTTTTTT.

The chain links TRBV11-2 to TRBJ2-3; 10 bases line up with TRBD2. Per the germline V gene, CDR1 is SGHAT and CDR2 is FQNNGV. The CDR3 has 16 amino acids. After removal of 1 base from V and 4 bases from J, the junction contained 5 bases not matched to a gene. Here the CDR3 reads CASSLGLAGVADTQYF. The CDR3 bases are TGTGCCAGCAGCTTAGGTCTAGCGGGGGTTGCAGATACGCAGTATTTT.

This clone came up many times. This rearrangement joins TRBV10-1 to TRBJ2-3; no definite D call. V dropped 5 bases and J dropped 3 bases, with 6 bases sitting between them. The germline CDR1 and CDR2 sequences are WNHNN and SYGVQD (reference sequence). The CDR3 is 12 residues long. CDR3 DNA sequence: TGCGCCAGCAGTTATAGTACAGATACGCAGTATTTT. Translated: CASSYSTDTQYF.

The CDR3: CSAAKADEQFF. The CDR3 DNA sequence: TGCAGTGCCGCCAAAGCTGATGAGCAGTTCTTC. The rearrangement uses TRBV20-1 and TRBJ2-1; D is unclear. The ends were cut back, 6 bases at V and 8 bases at J, with 11 bases in the middle. The CDR3 is made up of 11 amino acids. The germline V gene has CDR1 DFQATT and CDR2 SNEGSKA (reference sequence).

The chain has TRBV10-1 and TRBJ2-1, with 12 bases matching TRBD2. Germline assignment: CDR1 WNHNN and CDR2 SYGVQD (reference sequence). V trimming: 3 bases; J trimming: 7 bases; junction bases outside the gene matches: 7. This CDR3 contains 16 residues. CDR3 region: CASSEAGTSGPNEQFF. The CDR3 DNA follows: TGCGCCAGCAGTGAAGCCGGGACTAGCGGGCCTAATGAGCAGTTCTTC.

The J gene is TRBJ1-4, the V gene TRBV15; perhaps TRBD1 as D (5 bases). The ends were cut back, 8 bases at V and 8 bases at J, with 12 bases in the middle. The germline CDR1 and CDR2 sequences are LNHNV and YYDKDF (reference sequence). The CDR3 is 12 residues long. CDR3 DNA: TGTGCCACCGAAGGGGAAAGAGAAAAACTGTTTTTT. Protein: CATEGEREKLFF.

This chain links TRBV7-2 with TRBJ1-5; D call uncertain. Germline V lookup: CDR1 SGHTA, CDR2 FQGNSA. The CDR3 is 15 residues long. V lost 1 base, J lost 7 bases, and 14 bases lay in between. This chain's CDR3 is CASSLVMGREQPQHF. CDR3 DNA sequence: TGTGCCAGCAGCTTAGTTATGGGGAGGGAGCAGCCCCAGCATTTT.

This chain links TRBV5-4 with TRBJ2-5; D unresolved. This CDR3 is built from 14 residues. The V end lost 1 base, the J end lost 4 bases, and 11 bases lay between the germline ends. Germline V lookup: CDR1 SGHNT, CDR2 YYREEE (reference sequence). The CDR3 DNA sequence: TGTGCCAGCAGCTTGCCGACGGCCCCAGAGACCCAGTACTTC. Its translation is CASSLPTAPETQYF.

The genes are TRBV2 and TRBJ1-2; no definite D call. This CDR3 spans 12 amino acids. Germline V lookup: CDR1 SNHLY, CDR2 FYNNEI. The V gene lost 8 bases and the J gene lost 5 bases, with 12 bases spanning the gap. The chain's CDR3 is CASDSTVYGYTF. The CDR3 bases are TGTGCCAGCGATTCTACAGTTTATGGCTACACCTTC.

J is TRBJ1-6 and V is TRBV29-1; D uncertain. This CDR3 is 13 amino acids long. Germline V gives CDR1 SQVTM, CDR2 ANQGSEA. V gave up 5 bases and J gave up 13 bases, with 18 bases separating them. DNA of the CDR3: TGCAGCGTTCTCCCCGCAGTGGGTGGGCCCCTCCACTTT. Translating it yields CSVLPAVGGPLHF.

V is TRBV10-3 and J is TRBJ2-3; a weak D match, TRBD2 (5 bases). Trimming took off 7 bases at V and 1 base at J, with 12 bases between the two ends. In germline, CDR1 is ENHRY, CDR2 SYGVKD. The CDR3 is 14 residues long. The CDR3 region has the DNA TGTGCCATCACAGGAGCGGCCCGCACAGATACGCAGTATTTT. Translating it yields CAITGAARTDTQYF.

The gene calls are TRBV5-1 and TRBJ1-2; 7 bases are shared with TRBD1. CDR1 SGHRS and CDR2 YFSETQ come from the germline V gene. Trimming removed 5 bases from V and 8 bases from J; junction bases left unmatched: 9. The CDR3 is 13 residues long. CDR3 amino acids: CASSPEGAGGYTF. The CDR3 DNA reads TGCGCCAGCAGTCCGGAGGGGGCTGGGGGCTACACCTTC.

This chain uses TRBV18 with TRBJ1-1; 9 positions match TRBD1. This CDR3 has 14 amino acids. J was trimmed by 3 bases and V by 6 bases; bases with no gene match: 5. The germline V gene encodes CDR1 KGHSH and CDR2 LQKENI. The CDR3 loop is CASSQTGGDTEAFF. CDR3 coding DNA: TGTGCCAGCTCCCAAACAGGGGGCGACACTGAAGCTTTCTTT.

The chain has TRBV2 and TRBJ1-5, with 8 bases lining up with TRBD1. Per the germline V gene, CDR1 is SNHLY and CDR2 is FYNNEI. The CDR3 is made up of 14 amino acids. Trimming removed 6 bases from V and 7 bases from J; junction bases left unmatched: 8. CDR3 DNA: TGTGCCAGCAGAGAGACAGGGGAAAGGCAGCCCCAGCATTTT. Amino acid sequence: CASRETGERQPQHF.

CDR3 amino acids: CASSFDRVDTGELFF. CDR3 nucleotide sequence: TGTGCCAGCAGCTTCGACAGGGTTGACACCGGGGAGCTGTTTTTT. V usage is TRBV7-2 and J usage is TRBJ2-2; 7 nucleotides match TRBD1. The V gene's germline CDR1 is SGHTA and CDR2 FQGNSA. Trimming took 3 bases from V and 3 from J; bases not matched to a gene: 4. This CDR3 region has 15 residues.

The J gene is TRBJ1-6, the V gene TRBV5-1, with 7 bases lining up with TRBD1. The CDR3 is 16 amino acids. Looked up from germline, CDR1 is SGHRS and CDR2 is YFSETQ. Unmatched junction bases numbered 7, after V lost 2 bases and J lost 5 bases. CDR3 coding DNA: TGCGCCAGCAGCTTATCAAGACAGGGTCATAATTCACCCCTCCACTTT. The encoded protein is CASSLSRQGHNSPLHF.

The CDR3 DNA reads as TGTGCCAGCAGTTCCGGGTCGGGTGGAGATACGCAGTATTTT. Its protein is CASSSGSGGDTQYF. The chain uses TRBV7-3 and TRBJ2-3, with unresolved D. The V and J ends lost 6 bases and 5 bases respectively, with 15 bases between them. Germline-derived CDR1 and CDR2 are SGHTA and FQGTGA. The CDR3 runs to 14 residues. Together with reference TRBV7-3 and TRBJ2-3, the CDR3 gives the full variable domain: GAGVSQTPSNKVTEKGKYVELRCDPISGHTALYWYRQSLGQGPEFLIYFQGTGAADDSGLPNDRFFAVRPEGSVSTLKIQRTERGDSAVYLCASSSGSGGDTQYFGPGTRLTVL.